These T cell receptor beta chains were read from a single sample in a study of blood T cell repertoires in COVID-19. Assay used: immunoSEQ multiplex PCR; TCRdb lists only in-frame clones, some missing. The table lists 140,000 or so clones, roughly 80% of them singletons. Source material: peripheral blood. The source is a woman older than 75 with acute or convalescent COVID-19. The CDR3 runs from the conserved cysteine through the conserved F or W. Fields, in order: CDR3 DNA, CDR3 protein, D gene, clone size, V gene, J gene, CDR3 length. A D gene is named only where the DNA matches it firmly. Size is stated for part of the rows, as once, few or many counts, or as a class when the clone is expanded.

DNA: TGTGCCAGCAGCGTAGGAGGATCCGGGACTAGCATTCAGCAGTTCTTC
CDR3: CASSVGGSGTSIQQFF
D: TRBD2
size: .
V: TRBV9
J: TRBJ2-1
length: 16

DNA: TGTGCCAGCAGACAGGGATCCTATGGCTACACCTTC
CDR3: CASRQGSYGYTF
D: .
size: .
V: TRBV28
J: TRBJ1-2
length: 12

DNA: TGTGCCATTCTGACAGGGCTTCGGGGTCAGCCCCAGCATTTT
CDR3: CAILTGLRGQPQHF
D: .
size: .
V: TRBV21-1
J: TRBJ1-5
length: 14

DNA: TGTGCCAGCTCACCAATCGCAACAGGGGGCTGGGTGAACACTGAAGCTTTCTTT
CDR3: CASSPIATGGWVNTEAFF
D: TRBD1
size: .
V: TRBV18
J: TRBJ1-1
length: 18

DNA: TGTGCCAGCAGCTTGGGGGGGCGCGCTAATGAAAAACTGTTTTTT
CDR3: CASSLGGRANEKLFF
D: .
size: .
V: TRBV7-2
J: TRBJ1-4
length: 15

DNA: TGTGCCAGCAGTGAAAGGGAGGGGACTGAAGCTTTCTTT
CDR3: CASSEREGTEAFF
D: .
size: few
V: TRBV2
J: TRBJ1-1
length: 13

DNA: TGTGCCAGTAGTATCGATCTCGGGTACACCGGGGAGCTGTTTTTT
CDR3: CASSIDLGYTGELFF
D: .
size: .
V: TRBV19
J: TRBJ2-2
length: 15

DNA: TGTGCCAGCAGTTTGAACAGGGAAACTGAAGCTTTCTTT
CDR3: CASSLNRETEAFF
D: .
size: .
V: TRBV27
J: TRBJ1-1
length: 13

DNA: TGTGCCAGCAGCGTTGAGTCTTTCTGGAGTCAGCCCCAGCATTTT
CDR3: CASSVESFWSQPQHF
D: .
size: .
V: TRBV28
J: TRBJ1-5
length: 15

DNA: TGTGCCTCCCGGGGAGCCTTCCAAGAGACCCAGTACTTC
CDR3: CASRGAFQETQYF
D: .
size: .
V: TRBV28
J: TRBJ2-5
length: 13

DNA: TGTGCCATCAGTGAGGCCGGGGCAGGGGCTGGGGCCAACGTCCTGACTTTC
CDR3: CAISEAGAGAGANVLTF
D: .
size: .
V: TRBV10-3
J: TRBJ2-6
length: 17

DNA: TGTGCCATCAGAGACACCGTCCGGGGCTACACCTTC
CDR3: CAIRDTVRGYTF
D: .
size: .
V: TRBV10-3
J: TRBJ1-2
length: 12

DNA: TGTGCCAGCAGTTTACCGGGACAGGGGTTCTCACCCCTCCACTTT
CDR3: CASSLPGQGFSPLHF
D: TRBD1
size: .
V: TRBV28
J: TRBJ1-6
length: 15

DNA: TGTGCCAGCACCCCGCCCTTTCTAGCGGTGATATCCTACAATGAGCAGTTCTTC
CDR3: CASTPPFLAVISYNEQFF
D: TRBD2
size: .
V: TRBV2
J: TRBJ2-1
length: 18

DNA: TGTGCCAGCAGCCCGACAGGGTATCCCTATGGCTACACCTTC
CDR3: CASSPTGYPYGYTF
D: TRBD1
size: .
V: TRBV11-1
J: TRBJ1-2
length: 14

DNA: TGTGCCAGCAGCTTACGTTTGAACACTGAAGCTTTCTTT
CDR3: CASSLRLNTEAFF
D: .
size: .
V: TRBV7-7
J: TRBJ1-1
length: 13

DNA: TGTGCCAGCAGCCCTCGGGACAGGAGGCATCTGCAGTGGACCGGGGAGCTGTTTTTT
CDR3: CASSPRDRRHLQWTGELFF
D: TRBD1
size: .
V: TRBV11-2
J: TRBJ2-2
length: 19

DNA: TGTGCCAGCAGTCCACAGGGAACCTACCTAGGCGAGCAGTACTTC
CDR3: CASSPQGTYLGEQYF
D: .
size: .
V: TRBV6-6
J: TRBJ2-7
length: 15

DNA: TGTGCCTTGACAGGGAGCTCCTACAATGAGCAGTTCTTC
CDR3: CALTGSSYNEQFF
D: TRBD1
size: .
V: TRBV30
J: TRBJ2-1
length: 13

DNA: TGTGCCAGCAGCTTGATGGGAGGGGTCAGCTCCTATAATTCACCCCTCCACTTT
CDR3: CASSLMGGVSSYNSPLHF
D: .
size: .
V: TRBV5-5
J: TRBJ1-6
length: 18

DNA: TGTGCCAGCAGCCCTTCGGGACTAGCGGGGAAAGAGACCCAGTACTTC
CDR3: CASSPSGLAGKETQYF
D: TRBD2
size: .
V: TRBV3-1/TRBV3-2
J: TRBJ2-5
length: 16

DNA: TGCGCCAGCAGCCAAGGACAGGGTAGTCCCGAGCAGTACTTC
CDR3: CASSQGQGSPEQYF
D: TRBD1
size: .
V: TRBV4-1
J: TRBJ2-7
length: 14

DNA: TGTGCCAGCAGCTTAACACGGGATTCCTACACTGAAGCTTTCTTT
CDR3: CASSLTRDSYTEAFF
D: .
size: .
V: TRBV7-3
J: TRBJ1-1
length: 15

DNA: TGCGCCAGCAGCTCTCCATCGACAGTACTGTACAATGAGCAGTTCTTC
CDR3: CASSSPSTVLYNEQFF
D: .
size: .
V: TRBV5-1
J: TRBJ2-1
length: 16

DNA: TGTGCCAGCAGTTTAGGTCGCGGGACCCTCTATGGCTACACCTTC
CDR3: CASSLGRGTLYGYTF
D: .
size: .
V: TRBV28
J: TRBJ1-2
length: 15

DNA: TGTGCCAGCAGCTTAATTACAGCAAAAGCTTTCTTT
CDR3: CASSLITAKAFF
D: .
size: .
V: TRBV11-2
J: TRBJ1-1
length: 12

DNA: TGTGCCATCAGTGAGACAGGGTGGCAAGAGACCCAGTACTTC
CDR3: CAISETGWQETQYF
D: .
size: .
V: TRBV10-3
J: TRBJ2-5
length: 14

DNA: TGTGCCAGCAGACTGTATGGGGGAGGGTATAATTCACCCCTCCACTTT
CDR3: CASRLYGGGYNSPLHF
D: .
size: .
V: TRBV27
J: TRBJ1-6
length: 16

DNA: TGTGCCAGCAGGTACAGGGGTGACTATGGCTACACCTTC
CDR3: CASRYRGDYGYTF
D: TRBD1
size: few
V: TRBV6-5
J: TRBJ1-2
length: 13

DNA: TGCAGTGCTGAGTTCGATGAGCAGTTCTTC
CDR3: CSAEFDEQFF
D: .
size: .
V: TRBV20-1
J: TRBJ2-1
length: 10

DNA: TGTGCCAGCAGCCTCATAACAGGGGGAGTTGAAAAACTGTTTTTT
CDR3: CASSLITGGVEKLFF
D: TRBD1
size: .
V: TRBV3-1/TRBV3-2
J: TRBJ1-4
length: 15

DNA: TGTGCCATCAGTGAACCGGGACAACCTGGAGAGACCCAGTACTTC
CDR3: CAISEPGQPGETQYF
D: .
size: .
V: TRBV10-3
J: TRBJ2-5
length: 15

DNA: TGTGCCATCAGTGATTGGTATGGGTCGGGAGGCTACACCTTC
CDR3: CAISDWYGSGGYTF
D: .
size: .
V: TRBV10-3
J: TRBJ1-2
length: 14

DNA: TGCGCCAGCAGCTTGGTCGTAAACAACCACTATGGCTACACCTTC
CDR3: CASSLVVNNHYGYTF
D: .
size: .
V: TRBV5-1
J: TRBJ1-2
length: 15

DNA: TGCAGCGTTGAAGGAGACTACAGTGCTCCTGAAGCTTTCTTT
CDR3: CSVEGDYSAPEAFF
D: .
size: .
V: TRBV29-1
J: TRBJ1-1
length: 14

DNA: TGCGCCAGCAGTGAGTCCGGGAGCCGAAATGAGCAGTTCTTC
CDR3: CASSESGSRNEQFF
D: .
size: .
V: TRBV10-1
J: TRBJ2-1
length: 14

DNA: TGTGCCAGCAGTTCGACGGGACAGGGTTATGAGCAGTACTTC
CDR3: CASSSTGQGYEQYF
D: TRBD1
size: .
V: TRBV6-6
J: TRBJ2-7
length: 14

DNA: TGTGCCAGCAGTCCAAGGCGGTTCCGATCCTACGAGCAGTACTTC
CDR3: CASSPRRFRSYEQYF
D: .
size: .
V: TRBV27
J: TRBJ2-7
length: 15

DNA: TGTGCCAGCAGCTTAGGGCCAGGGGGCGCGGGCTACGAGCAGTACTTC
CDR3: CASSLGPGGAGYEQYF
D: TRBD1
size: .
V: TRBV11-2
J: TRBJ2-7
length: 16